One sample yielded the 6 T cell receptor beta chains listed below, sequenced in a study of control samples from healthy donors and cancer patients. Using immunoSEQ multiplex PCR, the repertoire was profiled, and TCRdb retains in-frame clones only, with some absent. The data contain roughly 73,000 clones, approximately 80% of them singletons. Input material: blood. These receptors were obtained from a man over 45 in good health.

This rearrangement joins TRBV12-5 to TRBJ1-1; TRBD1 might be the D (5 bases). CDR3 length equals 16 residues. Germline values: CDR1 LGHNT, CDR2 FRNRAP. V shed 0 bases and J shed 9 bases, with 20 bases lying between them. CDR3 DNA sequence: TGTGCTAGTGGTTTGGTAACTAGGGGAGCGGACCTTAAAGCTTTCTTT. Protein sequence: CASGLVTRGADLKAFF.

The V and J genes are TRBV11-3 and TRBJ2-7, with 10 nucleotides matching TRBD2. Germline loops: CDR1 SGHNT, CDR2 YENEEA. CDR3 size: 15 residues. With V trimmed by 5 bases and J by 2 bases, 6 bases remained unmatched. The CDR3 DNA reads TGTGCCAGCAGCAGAAGACTAGCGGGTACCTACGAGCAGTACTTC. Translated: CASSRRLAGTYEQYF.

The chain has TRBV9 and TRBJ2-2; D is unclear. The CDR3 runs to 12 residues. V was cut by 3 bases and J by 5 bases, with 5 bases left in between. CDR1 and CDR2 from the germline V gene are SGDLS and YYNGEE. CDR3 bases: TGTGCCAGCAGCGGGGGAACCGGGGAGCTGTTTTTT. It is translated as CASSGGTGELFF.

CDR3 region: CASSLPGLAGVGQETQYF. Here the CDR3 DNA reads TGTGCCAGCAGCCTGCCGGGACTAGCGGGAGTGGGGCAAGAGACCCAGTACTTC. The gene calls are TRBV5-4 and TRBJ2-5; 14 nucleotides align to TRBD2. Germline V CDR1 and CDR2: SGHNT, YYREEE (reference sequence). The CDR3 covers 18 residues. Trimming took 4 bases from V and 2 from J; bases not matched to a gene: 10.

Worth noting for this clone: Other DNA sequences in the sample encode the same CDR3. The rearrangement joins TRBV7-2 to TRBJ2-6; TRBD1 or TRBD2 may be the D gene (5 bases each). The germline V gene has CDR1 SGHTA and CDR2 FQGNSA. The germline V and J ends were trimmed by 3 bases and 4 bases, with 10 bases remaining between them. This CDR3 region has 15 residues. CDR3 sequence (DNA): TGTGCCAGCAGCTTCGAGGGGAGCGGGGCCAACGTCCTGACTTTC. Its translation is CASSFEGSGANVLTF.

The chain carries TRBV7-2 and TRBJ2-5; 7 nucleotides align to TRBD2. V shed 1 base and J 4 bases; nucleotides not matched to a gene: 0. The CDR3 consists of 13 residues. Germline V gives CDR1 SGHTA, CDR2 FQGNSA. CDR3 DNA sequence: TGTGCCAGCAGCTTAGGCGGGGGAGAGACCCAGTACTTC. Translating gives CASSLGGGETQYF.